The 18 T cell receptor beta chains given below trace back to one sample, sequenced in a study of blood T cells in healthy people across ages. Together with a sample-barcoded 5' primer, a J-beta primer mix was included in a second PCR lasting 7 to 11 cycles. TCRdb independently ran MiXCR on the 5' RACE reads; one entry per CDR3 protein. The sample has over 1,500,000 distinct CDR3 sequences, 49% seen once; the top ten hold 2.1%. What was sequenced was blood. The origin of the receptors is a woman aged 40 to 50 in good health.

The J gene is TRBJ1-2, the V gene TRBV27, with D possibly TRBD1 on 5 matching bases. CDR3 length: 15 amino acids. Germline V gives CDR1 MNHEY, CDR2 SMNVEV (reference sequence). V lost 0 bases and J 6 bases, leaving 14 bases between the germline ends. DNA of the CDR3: TGTGCCAGCAGTTTATCTCTGGGCGGCAGGGATGGCTACACCTTC. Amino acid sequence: CASSLSLGGRDGYTF.

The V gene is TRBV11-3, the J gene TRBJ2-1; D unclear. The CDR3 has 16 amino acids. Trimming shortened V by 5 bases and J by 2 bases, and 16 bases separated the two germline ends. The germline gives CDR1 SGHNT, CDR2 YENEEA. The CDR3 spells CASSARSGRPYNEQFF. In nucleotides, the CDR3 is TGTGCCAGCAGCGCCCGTAGTGGGCGACCCTACAATGAGCAGTTCTTC.

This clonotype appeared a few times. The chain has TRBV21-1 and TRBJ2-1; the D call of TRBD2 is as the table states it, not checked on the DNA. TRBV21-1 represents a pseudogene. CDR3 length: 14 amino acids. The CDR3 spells CASNRGTSDNEQFF. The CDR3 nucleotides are TGTGCCAGCAACCGCGGGACTAGCGACAATGAGCAGTTCTTC.

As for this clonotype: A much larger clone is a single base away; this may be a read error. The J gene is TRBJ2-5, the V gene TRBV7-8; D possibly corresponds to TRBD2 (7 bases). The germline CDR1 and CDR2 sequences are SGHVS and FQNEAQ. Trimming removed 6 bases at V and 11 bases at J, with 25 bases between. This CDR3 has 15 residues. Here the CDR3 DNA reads TGTGCCAGCAGGCCCTCGGGGGGCTCCTACAATGAGCAGTACTTC. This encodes CASRPSGGSYNEQYF.

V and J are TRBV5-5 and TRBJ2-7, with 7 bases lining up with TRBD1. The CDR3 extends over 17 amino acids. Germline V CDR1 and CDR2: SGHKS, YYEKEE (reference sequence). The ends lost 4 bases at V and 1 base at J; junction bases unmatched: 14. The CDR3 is CASSGGPLGTVSYEQYF. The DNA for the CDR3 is TGTGCCAGCAGCGGAGGTCCACTTGGGACAGTATCCTACGAGCAGTACTTC.

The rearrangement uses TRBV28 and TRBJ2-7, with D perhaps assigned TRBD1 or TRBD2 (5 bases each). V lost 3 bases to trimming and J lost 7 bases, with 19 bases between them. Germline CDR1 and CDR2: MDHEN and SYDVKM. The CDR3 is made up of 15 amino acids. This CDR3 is CASSLSGQARPEQYF. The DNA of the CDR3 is TGTGCCAGCAGTTTGTCGGGGCAGGCTCGGCCTGAGCAGTACTTC.

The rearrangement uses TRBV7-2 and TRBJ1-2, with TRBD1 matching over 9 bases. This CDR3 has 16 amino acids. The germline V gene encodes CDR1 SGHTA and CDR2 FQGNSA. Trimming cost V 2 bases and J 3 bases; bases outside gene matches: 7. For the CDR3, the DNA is TGTGCCAGCAGCTTAACCGGGACAGGGAGCTACTATGGCTACACCTTC. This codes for CASSLTGTGSYYGYTF.

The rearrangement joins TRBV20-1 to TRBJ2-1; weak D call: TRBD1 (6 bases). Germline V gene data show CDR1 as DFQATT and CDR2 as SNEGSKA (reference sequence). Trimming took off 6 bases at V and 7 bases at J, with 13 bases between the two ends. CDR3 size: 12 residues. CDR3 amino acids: CSASYRVNEQFF. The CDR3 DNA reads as TGCAGTGCCAGCTACAGGGTTAATGAGCAGTTCTTC.

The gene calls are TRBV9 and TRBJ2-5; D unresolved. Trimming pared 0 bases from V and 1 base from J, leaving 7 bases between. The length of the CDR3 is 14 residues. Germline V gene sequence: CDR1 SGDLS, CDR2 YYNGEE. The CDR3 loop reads CASSVVPTQETQYF. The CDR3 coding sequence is TGTGCCAGCAGCGTAGTCCCTACCCAAGAGACCCAGTACTTC.

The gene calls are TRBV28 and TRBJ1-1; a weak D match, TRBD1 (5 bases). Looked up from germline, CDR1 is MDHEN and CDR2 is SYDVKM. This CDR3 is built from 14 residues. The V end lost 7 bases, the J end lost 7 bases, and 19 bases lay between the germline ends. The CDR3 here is CASTPLQGESEAFF. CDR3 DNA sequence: TGTGCCAGCACCCCATTGCAAGGGGAGAGTGAAGCTTTCTTT. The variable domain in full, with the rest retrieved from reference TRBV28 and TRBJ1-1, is DVKVTQSSRYLVKRTGEKVFLECVQDMDHENMFWYRQDPGLGLRLIYFSYDVKMKEKGDIPEGYSVSREKKERFSLILESASTNQTSMYLCASTPLQGESEAFFGQGTRLTVV.

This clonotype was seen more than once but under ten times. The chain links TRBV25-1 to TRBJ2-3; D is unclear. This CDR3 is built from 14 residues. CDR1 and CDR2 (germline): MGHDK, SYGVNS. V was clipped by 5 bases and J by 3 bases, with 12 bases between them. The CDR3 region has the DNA TGTGCCAGCAGTAACCTTGAGGTTACAGATACGCAGTATTTT. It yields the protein CASSNLEVTDTQYF.

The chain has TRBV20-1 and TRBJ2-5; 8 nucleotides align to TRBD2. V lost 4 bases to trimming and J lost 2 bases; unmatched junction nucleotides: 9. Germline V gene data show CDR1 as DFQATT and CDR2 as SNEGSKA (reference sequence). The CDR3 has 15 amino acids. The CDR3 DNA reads TGCAGTGCTACAGGGACTAGGGGTGTTCAAGAGACCCAGTACTTC. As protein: CSATGTRGVQETQYF.

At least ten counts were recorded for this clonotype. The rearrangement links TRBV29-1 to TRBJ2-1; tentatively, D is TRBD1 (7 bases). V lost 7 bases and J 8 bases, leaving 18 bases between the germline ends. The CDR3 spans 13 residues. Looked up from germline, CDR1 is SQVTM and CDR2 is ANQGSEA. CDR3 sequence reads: CSDVGAGGHEQFF. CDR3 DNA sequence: TGCAGCGATGTGGGGGCAGGGGGGCATGAGCAGTTCTTC.

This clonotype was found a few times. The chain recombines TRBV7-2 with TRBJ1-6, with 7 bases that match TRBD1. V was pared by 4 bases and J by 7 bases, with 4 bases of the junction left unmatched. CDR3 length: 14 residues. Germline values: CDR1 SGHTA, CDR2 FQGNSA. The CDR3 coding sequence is TGTGCCAGCAGCTCCCAGGGACAGAATTCACCCCTCCACTTT. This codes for CASSSQGQNSPLHF.

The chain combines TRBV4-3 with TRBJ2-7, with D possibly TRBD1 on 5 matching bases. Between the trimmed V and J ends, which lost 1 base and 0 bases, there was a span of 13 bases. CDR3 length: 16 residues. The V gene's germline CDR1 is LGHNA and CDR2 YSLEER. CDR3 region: CASSQAWGGSSYEQYF. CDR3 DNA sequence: TGCGCCAGCAGCCAAGCCTGGGGCGGTAGCTCCTACGAGCAGTACTTC.

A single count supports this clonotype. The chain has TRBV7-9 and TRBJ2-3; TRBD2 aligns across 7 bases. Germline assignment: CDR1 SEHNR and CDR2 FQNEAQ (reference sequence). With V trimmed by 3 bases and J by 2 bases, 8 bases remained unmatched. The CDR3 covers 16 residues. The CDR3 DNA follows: TGTGCCAGCAGCTTCTGGGGGGGAATACACACAGATACGCAGTATTTT. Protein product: CASSFWGGIHTDTQYF.

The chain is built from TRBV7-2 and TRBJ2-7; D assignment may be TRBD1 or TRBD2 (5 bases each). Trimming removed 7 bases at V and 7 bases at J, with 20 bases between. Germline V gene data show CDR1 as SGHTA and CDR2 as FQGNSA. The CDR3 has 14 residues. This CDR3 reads CASKVGTTYNEQYF. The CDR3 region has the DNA TGTGCCAGCAAAGTTGGGACCACCTACAATGAGCAGTACTTC.

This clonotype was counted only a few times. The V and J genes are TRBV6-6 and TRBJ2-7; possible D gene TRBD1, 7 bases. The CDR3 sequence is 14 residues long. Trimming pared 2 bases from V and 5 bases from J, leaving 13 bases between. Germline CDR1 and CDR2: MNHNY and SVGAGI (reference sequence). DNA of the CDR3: TGTGCCAGCAGTTACGGAGGGGGCTACAACGAGCAGTACTTC. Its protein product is CASSYGGGYNEQYF.